The rows below give T cell receptor beta chains drawn from one sample of a study of T cells in Graves' hyperthyroidism and ophthalmopathy. TCRdb ran MiXCR on the multiplex PCR reads and lists one entry per CDR3 protein. In the table there are more than 600,000 distinct CDR3 sequences, around 15% of which are singletons. Sequencing was performed on blood. Receptor source: a man younger than 30 with Graves' hyperthyroidism. The CDR3 runs from the conserved cysteine through the conserved F or W. Each record gives: J gene, clone size, V gene, CDR3 protein. Clone size is given for some rows only: seen once, a few or many times, or a class if the clone is expanded.

TRBJ2-7,few,TRBV6-2/TRBV6-3,CASSRPGRNYEQYF
TRBJ2-7,NA,TRBV6-2/TRBV6-3,CASSQDVLRQYF
TRBJ1-5,NA,TRBV19,CASSLGGDSGIQPQHF
TRBJ2-5,many,TRBV6-1,CASSELGSGETQYF
TRBJ2-7,few,TRBV2,CASSQEGELLRGYF
TRBJ2-7,few,TRBV20-1,CSARTGGEQYF
TRBJ2-1,many,TRBV12-3/TRBV12-4,CASSRAAGLANEQFF
TRBJ1-1,NA,TRBV5-8,CASSLASGGEAFF
TRBJ2-7,NA,TRBV27,CASSSKRQEGHEQYF
TRBJ2-7,many,TRBV28,CASSLYSGTSVAPRYEQYF
TRBJ2-1,few,TRBV19,CASSHLPTSGSSYNEQFF
TRBJ2-7,few,TRBV12-3/TRBV12-4,CASSWGLFPSSYEQYF
TRBJ2-1,NA,TRBV7-8,CASTHNSHEQFF
TRBJ2-7,few,TRBV19,CASSIAQGSYEQYF
TRBJ1-5,many,TRBV20-1,CSARAGYGQPQHF
TRBJ2-5,many,TRBV28,CASSSASGRAMKTQYF
TRBJ2-3,many,TRBV2,CASRTGQGTDTQYF
TRBJ2-5,many,TRBV7-9,CASSSGLAGESETQYF
TRBJ1-4,many,TRBV18,CASSPPGTANEKLFF
TRBJ2-3,few,TRBV4-1,CASGSQTSGSLTDTQYF
TRBJ2-1,few,TRBV20-1,CSAHMWRDADEQFF
TRBJ2-7,many,TRBV28,CASSSQVYEQYF
TRBJ2-4,NA,TRBV18,CASSLRETKNIQYF
TRBJ2-7,NA,TRBV19,CASSIGGSGTYEQYF
TRBJ2-2,few,TRBV2,CASSEAGKRGTGELFF
TRBJ2-5,many,TRBV30,CAWSVTGGVQTQYF
TRBJ2-5,few,TRBV25-1,CASSVDRDQETQYF
TRBJ1-1,NA,TRBV5-6,CASSLFADLMNTEAFF
TRBJ2-3,NA,TRBV6-9,CASSWTDPDTQYF
TRBJ1-1,NA,TRBV6-1,CASRRQGYNTEAFF
TRBJ2-1,few,TRBV3-1,CASSQGPGTSGSPYNEQFF
TRBJ1-4,NA,TRBV18,CASSPSRNEKLFF
TRBJ2-3,many,TRBV3-1,CASSQETGTGDTQYF
TRBJ2-1,many,TRBV3-1,CASSLPGLAPHEQFF
TRBJ2-2,few,TRBV24-1,CATSDFLGVTNTGELFF
TRBJ1-1,many,TRBV5-1,CASSLDPEKAFF
TRBJ1-4,NA,TRBV6-5,CAGSYSVDEKLFF
TRBJ1-1,few,TRBV10-3,CAISERTGPSTEAFF
TRBJ2-1,NA,TRBV30,CAWSGLAMGNEQFF
TRBJ2-7,many,TRBV18,CASSPGTGDNEQYF
TRBJ1-5,few,TRBV12-3/TRBV12-4,CASSFAGNGGQPQHF